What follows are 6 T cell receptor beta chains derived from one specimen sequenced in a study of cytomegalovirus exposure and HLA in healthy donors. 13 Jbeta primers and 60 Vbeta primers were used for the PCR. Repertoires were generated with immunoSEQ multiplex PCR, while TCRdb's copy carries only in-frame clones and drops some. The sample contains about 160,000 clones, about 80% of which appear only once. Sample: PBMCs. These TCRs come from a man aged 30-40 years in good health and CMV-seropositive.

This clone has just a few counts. The CDR3: CASSMYRGQTYEQYF. The CDR3 DNA is TGTGCCAGTAGTATGTATCGCGGCCAAACCTACGAGCAGTACTTC. This chain links TRBV19 with TRBJ2-7; D is undetermined. This CDR3 has 15 residues. With 3 bases removed from V and 2 bases from J, the gap between germline ends came to 14 bases. CDR1 is LNHDA and CDR2 is SQIVND in the germline V gene (reference sequence).

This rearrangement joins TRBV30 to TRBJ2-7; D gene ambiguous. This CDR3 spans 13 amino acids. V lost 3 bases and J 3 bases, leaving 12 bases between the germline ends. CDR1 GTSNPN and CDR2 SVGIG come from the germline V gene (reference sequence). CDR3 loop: CAWSSQLNYEQYF. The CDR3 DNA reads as TGTGCCTGGAGCTCACAGCTAAACTACGAGCAGTACTTC. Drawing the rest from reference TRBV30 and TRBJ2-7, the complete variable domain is SQTIHQWPATLVQPVGSPLSLECTVEGTSNPNLYWYRQAAGRGLQLLFYSVGIGQISSEVPQNLSASRPQDRQFILSSKKLLLSDSGFYLCAWSSQLNYEQYFGPGTRLTVT.

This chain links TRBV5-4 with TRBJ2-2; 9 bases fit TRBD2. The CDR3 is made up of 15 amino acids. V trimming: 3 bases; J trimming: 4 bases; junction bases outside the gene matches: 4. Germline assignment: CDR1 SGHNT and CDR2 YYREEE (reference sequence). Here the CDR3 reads CASSSGTSPTGELFF. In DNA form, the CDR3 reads TGTGCCAGCAGCTCCGGGACTAGCCCCACCGGGGAGCTGTTTTTT.

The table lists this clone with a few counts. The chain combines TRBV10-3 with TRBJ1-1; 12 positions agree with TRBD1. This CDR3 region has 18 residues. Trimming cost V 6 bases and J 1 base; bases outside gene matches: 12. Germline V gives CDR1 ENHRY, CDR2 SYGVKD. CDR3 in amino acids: CAIREGQGARTRNTEAFF. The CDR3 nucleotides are TGTGCCATCAGGGAGGGACAGGGGGCGAGGACAAGGAACACTGAAGCTTTCTTT.

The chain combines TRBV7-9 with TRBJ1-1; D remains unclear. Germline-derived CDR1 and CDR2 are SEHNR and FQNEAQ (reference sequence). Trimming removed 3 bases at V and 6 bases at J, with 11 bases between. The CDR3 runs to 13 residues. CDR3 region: CASSFSGVSEAFF. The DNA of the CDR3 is TGTGCCAGCAGCTTCTCGGGAGTATCTGAAGCTTTCTTT.

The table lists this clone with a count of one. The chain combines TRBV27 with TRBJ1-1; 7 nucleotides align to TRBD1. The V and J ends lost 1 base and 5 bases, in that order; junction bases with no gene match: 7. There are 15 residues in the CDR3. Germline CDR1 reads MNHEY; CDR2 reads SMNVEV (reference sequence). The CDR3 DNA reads TGTGCCAGCAGTTTATTCAGGGGGGTGTGGACTGAAGCTTTCTTT. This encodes CASSLFRGVWTEAFF.